This T cell receptor (beta chain) was captured by sequencing in a study of regulatory T cells in long-lasting Graves disease. Study results and caveats: Only peripheral blood was studied, not thyroid tissue. Favored gene segments in persistent disease were TRBV28, TRBJ1-2 and TRBJ2-5.

Arm-PCR of CDR3 regions and iRepertoire HTBI primers were the basis on which TCR beta libraries were built. One entry per CDR3 protein results from TCRdb running MiXCR on the multiplex PCR reads. The sample has roughly 360,000 distinct CDR3 sequences; 12% are singletons. V was clipped by 3 bases and J by 2 bases, with 12 bases between them. Germline lookup yields CDR1 SGHTA and CDR2 FQGTGA. The CDR3 consists of 15 residues. In its sample, this clonotype was seen a few times. Its antigen is not known. Time point described: newly diagnosed GD, antithyroid drugs for less than 3 months. Scientists built the TCR library using RNA that was extracted from PBMCs. These data also formed part of another study, on T cells in Graves' hyperthyroidism and ophthalmopathy. From that report: A set of HTBI primers served as the primers for a first-round RT-PCR of the TCR CDR3.

The TCR originated in a woman aged 18 to 35 with Graves disease. The sample here was peripheral blood mononuclear cells (PBMCs), taken at new diagnosis, from a patient treated with antithyroid drugs. This chain connects TRBV7-3 to TRBJ2-3; D not resolved. As DNA, the CDR3 is TGTGCCAGCAGCTTTCACACACCTCTCACAGATACGCAGTATTTT. Residues: CASSFHTPLTDTQYF.